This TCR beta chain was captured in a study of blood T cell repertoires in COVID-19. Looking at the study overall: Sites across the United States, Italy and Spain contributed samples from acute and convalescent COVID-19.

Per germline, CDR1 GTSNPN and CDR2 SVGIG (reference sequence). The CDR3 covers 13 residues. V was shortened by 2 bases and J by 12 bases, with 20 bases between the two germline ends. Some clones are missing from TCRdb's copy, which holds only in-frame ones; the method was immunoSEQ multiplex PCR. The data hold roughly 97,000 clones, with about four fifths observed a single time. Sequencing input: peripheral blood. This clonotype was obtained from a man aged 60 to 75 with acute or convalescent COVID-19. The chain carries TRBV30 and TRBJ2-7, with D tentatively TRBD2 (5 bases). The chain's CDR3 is CAWSRKQFPLGYF. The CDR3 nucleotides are TGTGCCTGGAGTCGGAAACAGTTCCCACTAGGGTACTTC.